This T cell receptor beta chain was identified during a study of blood T cell repertoires in COVID-19. Study-level background: Sites in the United States, Italy and Spain provided acute and convalescent COVID-19 samples.

Seattle patient enrollment occurred during active infection, with longitudinal follow-up thereafter. Trimming removed 0 bases from V and 0 bases from J, with 10 bases in between. The CDR3 loop spans 16 amino acids. CDR1 is SGHRS and CDR2 is YFSETQ in the germline V gene. Authors' data handling: Cell counts per sample came from amplifying reference gene primers. Sequencing used immunoSEQ multiplex PCR; TCRdb keeps in-frame clones, though not all of them. V and J calls and clone size are those listed in that table; D and trimming were worked out from the DNA. The profile covers about 410,000 clones, with 70% to 90% appearing a single time and 1.5% to 1.8% taken by the ten largest.

Sequenced input: peripheral blood. V usage is TRBV5-1 and J usage is TRBJ2-1; perhaps TRBD2 as D (6 bases). This clonotype was obtained from a middle-aged woman with COVID-19, enrolled during active disease. Here the CDR3 DNA reads TGCGCCAGCAGCTTGGCCAGCGGGTACTCCTACAATGAGCAGTTCTTC. Amino acids: CASSLASGYSYNEQFF.